The 28 T cell receptor beta chains below come from one sample, sequenced in a study of monozygotic twins with inflammatory bowel disease. From the 5' RACE reads, TCRdb lists one entry per CDR3 protein and no DNA. The sample table sets out 400,000 to 500,000 distinct CDR3 sequences. Input material: blood. These TCRs come from a human donor with ulcerative colitis or Crohn's disease, or a healthy co-twin of an affected twin (not recorded which).

CDR3: CASSFQGSTYEQYF. This chain joins TRBV5-1 and TRBJ2-7; the TRBD1 assignment by TCRdb is unverifiable without DNA. Germline CDR1 reads SGHRS; CDR2 reads YFSETQ. This CDR3 spans 14 amino acids.

V gene TRBV20-1 combines with J gene TRBJ2-1; TCRdb gives TRBD2 as the D gene, but with no DNA this cannot be confirmed. Germline V lookup: CDR1 DFQATT, CDR2 SNEGSKA (reference sequence). The length of the CDR3 is 16 residues. The CDR3 sequence: CSARPLTSGGYNEQFF.

CDR3 sequence reads: CASSLGGDSPLLREAFF. The chain is built from TRBV5-4 and TRBJ1-1; TCRdb outputs TRBD1, but without DNA this stays unchecked. Germline CDR1 and CDR2: SGHNT and YYREEE (reference sequence). The CDR3 has 17 amino acids.

This sequence joins TRBV3-1 and TRBJ2-2. The CDR3 spans 16 residues. Germline V lookup: CDR1 LGHDT, CDR2 YNNKEL (reference sequence). The CDR3 spells CASSQGVMVYTGELFF.

V is TRBV27 and J is TRBJ2-7; no DNA is available, so the TRBD1 call from TCRdb remains unchecked. This CDR3 comprises 13 residues. Germline V CDR1 and CDR2: MNHEY, SMNVEV (reference sequence). This CDR3 is CASGKWGFYEQYF.

V is TRBV7-9 and J is TRBJ2-7; TCRdb reports TRBD1, a call that lacks DNA to check it against. Germline V gives CDR1 SEHNR, CDR2 FQNEAQ (reference sequence). The CDR3 length is 15 residues. The CDR3 reads CASSLGGQARREQYF.

The chain combines TRBV7-9 with TRBJ2-5. CDR3 length: 15 amino acids. Looked up from germline, CDR1 is SEHNR and CDR2 is FQNEAQ (reference sequence). CDR3 sequence reads: CASSPTHWDEETQYF.

The V gene is TRBV5-1, the J gene TRBJ2-1; with no DNA, the TCRdb D assignment of TRBD1 cannot be verified. The CDR3 spans 18 residues. Germline V gene sequence: CDR1 SGHRS, CDR2 YFSETQ. The CDR3: CASSHDPPGTGTYNEQFF.

V usage is TRBV5-1 and J usage is TRBJ2-7; TCRdb selects TRBD2, and the lack of DNA leaves this call unchecked. There are 15 residues in the CDR3. Per the germline V gene, CDR1 is SGHRS and CDR2 is YFSETQ. This CDR3 is CASSPRDLGGYEQYF.

The rearrangement links TRBV29-1 to TRBJ2-1; the TRBD2 assignment by TCRdb is unverifiable without DNA. Looked up from germline, CDR1 is SQVTM and CDR2 is ANQGSEA. The length of the CDR3 is 14 residues. The CDR3 here is CSARRGSNYNEQFF.

J is TRBJ2-1 and V is TRBV11-2; TCRdb's D gene call, TRBD2, goes unchecked for lack of DNA. This CDR3 contains 16 residues. CDR1 is SGHAT, CDR2 FQNNGV, per germline. The CDR3 sequence: CASSSYTSVSYNEQFF.

V usage is TRBV4-1 and J usage is TRBJ2-7; with no DNA, the TCRdb D assignment of TRBD2 cannot be verified. Germline CDR1 MGHRA, CDR2 YSYEKL. The CDR3 runs to 15 residues. CDR3 loop: CASSRAGTSVYEQYF.

V and J are TRBV7-2 and TRBJ1-5. The CDR3 has 14 amino acids. The V gene's germline CDR1 is SGHTA and CDR2 FQGNSA. The CDR3 reads CASSPRFMGQPQHF.

The chain carries TRBV7-2 and TRBJ2-5; TCRdb outputs TRBD1, but without DNA this stays unchecked. Per germline, CDR1 SGHTA and CDR2 FQGNSA. The CDR3 is 16 residues long. The CDR3 protein is CASSLSTGTGQETQYF.

This sequence joins TRBV7-2 and TRBJ2-7; the TCRdb call, TRBD2, lacks DNA for checking. Germline CDR1 and CDR2: SGHTA and FQGNSA. The CDR3 is made up of 15 amino acids. The CDR3 protein is CASSLREVQGHEQYF. Complete variable domain (other parts from reference TRBV7-2 and TRBJ2-7): GAGVSQSPSNKVTEKGKDVELRCDPISGHTALYWYRQSLGQGLEFLIYFQGNSAPDKSGLPSDRFSAERTGGSVSTLTIQRTQQEDSAVYLCASSLREVQGHEQYFGPGTRLTVT.

The chain is built from TRBV7-9 and TRBJ1-1. The CDR3 runs to 15 residues. In germline, CDR1 is SEHNR, CDR2 FQNEAQ (reference sequence). CDR3: CASSQQGGVNTEAFF.

V gene TRBV29-1 combines with J gene TRBJ2-3; TCRdb reports TRBD2, a call that lacks DNA to check it against. The germline gives CDR1 SQVTM, CDR2 ANQGSEA. The CDR3 length is 14 residues. CDR3 protein: CSARAGGITDTQYF.

The chain couples TRBV6-5 to TRBJ1-3. Germline V CDR1 and CDR2: MNHEY, SVGAGI. This CDR3 comprises 12 residues. The CDR3: CASWSSGNTIYF.

CDR3 loop: CASSLGLSSGEELFF. The chain has TRBV28 and TRBJ1-4. The germline CDR1 and CDR2 sequences are MDHEN and SYDVKM. The CDR3 consists of 15 residues.

V and J are TRBV15 and TRBJ2-4; absent DNA, TCRdb's TRBD1 call cannot be checked. The CDR3 has 18 residues. The germline CDR1 and CDR2 sequences are LNHNV and YYDKDF (reference sequence). The CDR3 here is CATSRKGWQGSDKNIQYF.

V gene TRBV20-1 combines with J gene TRBJ1-5; the TCRdb D gene call, TRBD1, has no DNA to confirm it. Per germline, CDR1 DFQATT and CDR2 SNEGSKA (reference sequence). The CDR3 consists of 14 residues. CDR3 amino acids: CSARGGIRNQPQHF.

The J gene is TRBJ2-1, the V gene TRBV11-2; TCRdb calls TRBD2, which cannot be checked without DNA. The germline V gene encodes CDR1 SGHAT and CDR2 FQNNGV. This CDR3 spans 14 amino acids. The CDR3 protein is CASSLSGRIDEQFF.

The chain uses TRBV28 and TRBJ2-1; there is no DNA to check the TCRdb D call of TRBD2. The CDR3 has 11 residues. Germline V CDR1 and CDR2: MDHEN, SYDVKM. The CDR3 sequence is CASSLGLAQFF. The variable domain in full, completed from reference TRBV28 and TRBJ2-1, reads DVKVTQSSRYLVKRTGEKVFLECVQDMDHENMFWYRQDPGLGLRLIYFSYDVKMKEKGDIPEGYSVSREKKERFSLILESASTNQTSMYLCASSLGLAQFFGPGTRLTVL.

V gene TRBV29-1 combines with J gene TRBJ2-7; the TRBD1 assignment by TCRdb is unverifiable without DNA. This CDR3 is built from 11 residues. Germline V lookup: CDR1 SQVTM, CDR2 ANQGSEA. CDR3 residues: CSVVEGYEQYF.

CDR3 protein: CAIRAGVQETQYF. The rearrangement uses TRBV10-3 and TRBJ2-5. Germline lookup yields CDR1 ENHRY and CDR2 SYGVKD. The length of the CDR3 is 13 residues.

The rearrangement uses TRBV18 and TRBJ1-2. This CDR3 spans 15 amino acids. CDR1 and CDR2 from the germline V gene are KGHSH and LQKENI. The CDR3 spells CASSPGSPKDYGYTF.

The chain recombines TRBV30 with TRBJ2-2; TCRdb gives TRBD1 as the D gene, but with no DNA this cannot be confirmed. Germline V gene lookup returns CDR1 GTSNPN and CDR2 SVGIG (reference sequence). The CDR3 spans 15 residues. The CDR3 region is CAFRPGPGNTGELFF.

CDR3: CASHTTGTANEKLFF. The V call is TRBV7-9, the J call TRBJ1-4; TCRdb selects TRBD1, and the lack of DNA leaves this call unchecked. CDR1 is SEHNR, CDR2 FQNEAQ, per germline (reference sequence). CDR3 length equals 15 residues.